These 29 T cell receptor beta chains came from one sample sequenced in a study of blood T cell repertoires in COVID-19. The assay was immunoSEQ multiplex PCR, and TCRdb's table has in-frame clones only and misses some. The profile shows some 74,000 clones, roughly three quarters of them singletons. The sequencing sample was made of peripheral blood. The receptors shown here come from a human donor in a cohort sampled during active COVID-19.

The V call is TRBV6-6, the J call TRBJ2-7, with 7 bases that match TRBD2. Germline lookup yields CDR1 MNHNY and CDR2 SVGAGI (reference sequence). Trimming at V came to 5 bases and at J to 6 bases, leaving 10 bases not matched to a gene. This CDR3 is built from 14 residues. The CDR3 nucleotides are TGTGCCAGCAGTGGTTTGGCGGGAGCCCGCGAGCAGTACGTC. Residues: CASSGLAGAREQYV.

CDR3 sequence reads: CASSSSGGWRETQYF. The CDR3 coding sequence is TGTGCCAGCAGCTCCAGCGGGGGGTGGAGAGAGACCCAGTACTTC. V gene TRBV11-2 combines with J gene TRBJ2-5; 9 bases are shared with TRBD2. Unmatched junction bases numbered 7, after V lost 4 bases and J lost 4 bases. The germline V gene encodes CDR1 SGHAT and CDR2 FQNNGV. CDR3 size: 15 residues.

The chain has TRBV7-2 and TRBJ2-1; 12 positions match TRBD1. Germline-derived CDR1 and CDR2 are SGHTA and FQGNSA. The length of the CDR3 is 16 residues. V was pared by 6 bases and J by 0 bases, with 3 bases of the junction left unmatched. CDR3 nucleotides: TGTGCCAGCAGGCGGGACAGGGGGCGCTCCTACAATGAGCAGTTCTTC. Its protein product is CASRRDRGRSYNEQFF.

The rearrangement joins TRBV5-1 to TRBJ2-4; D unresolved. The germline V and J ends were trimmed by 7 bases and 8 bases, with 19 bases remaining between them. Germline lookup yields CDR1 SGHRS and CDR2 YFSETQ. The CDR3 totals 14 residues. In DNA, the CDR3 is TGCGCCAGCCGAATCACCGACCAAGCGCACATTCAGTACTTC. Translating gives CASRITDQAHIQYF.

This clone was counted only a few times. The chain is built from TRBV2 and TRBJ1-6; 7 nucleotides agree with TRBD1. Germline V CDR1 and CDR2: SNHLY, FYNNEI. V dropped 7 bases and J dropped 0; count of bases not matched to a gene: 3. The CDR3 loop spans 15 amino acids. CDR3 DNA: TGTGCCAGCAAAGACAGGGACTCCTATAATTCACCCCTCCACTTT. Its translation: CASKDRDSYNSPLHF. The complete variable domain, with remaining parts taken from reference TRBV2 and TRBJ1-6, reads EPEVTQTPSHQVTQMGQEVILRCVPISNHLYFYWYRQILGQKVEFLVSFYNNEISEKSEIFDDQFSVERPDGSNFTLKIRSTKLEDSAMYFCASKDRDSYNSPLHFGNGTRLTVT.

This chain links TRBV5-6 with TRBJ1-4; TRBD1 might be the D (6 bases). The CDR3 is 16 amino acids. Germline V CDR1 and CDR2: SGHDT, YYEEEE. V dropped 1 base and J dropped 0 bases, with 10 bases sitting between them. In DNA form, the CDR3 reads TGTGCCAGCAGCTTGAGGACAGCTTCAACTAATGAAAAACTGTTTTTT. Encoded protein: CASSLRTASTNEKLFF.

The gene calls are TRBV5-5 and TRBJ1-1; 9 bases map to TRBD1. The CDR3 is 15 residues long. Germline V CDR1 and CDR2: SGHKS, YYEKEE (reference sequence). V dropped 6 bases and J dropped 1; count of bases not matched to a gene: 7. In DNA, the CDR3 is TGTGCCAGCATCCTACAGGGGGCTACGAACACTGAAGCTTTCTTT. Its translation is CASILQGATNTEAFF.

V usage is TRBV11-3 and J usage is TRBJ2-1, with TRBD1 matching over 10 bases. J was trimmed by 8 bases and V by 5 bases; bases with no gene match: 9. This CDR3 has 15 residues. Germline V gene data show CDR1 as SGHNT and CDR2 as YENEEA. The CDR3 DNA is TGTGCCAGCAGCCCACGACAGGGGGCGAGCGATGAGCAGTTCTTC. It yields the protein CASSPRQGASDEQFF. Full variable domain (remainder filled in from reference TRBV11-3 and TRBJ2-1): EAGVVQSPRYKIIEKKQPVAFWCNPISGHNTLYWYLQNLGQGPELLIRYENEEAVDDSQLPKDRFSAERLKGVDSTLKIQPAELGDSAVYLCASSPRQGASDEQFFGPGTRLTVL.

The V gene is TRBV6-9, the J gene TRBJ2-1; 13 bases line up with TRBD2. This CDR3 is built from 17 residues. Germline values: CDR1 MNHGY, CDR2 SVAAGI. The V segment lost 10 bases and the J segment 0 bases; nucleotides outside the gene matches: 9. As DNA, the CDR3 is TGTGCCATCCCGACTAGCGGGGGGCCCGGCTCCTACAATGAGCAGTTCTTC. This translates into CAIPTSGGPGSYNEQFF.

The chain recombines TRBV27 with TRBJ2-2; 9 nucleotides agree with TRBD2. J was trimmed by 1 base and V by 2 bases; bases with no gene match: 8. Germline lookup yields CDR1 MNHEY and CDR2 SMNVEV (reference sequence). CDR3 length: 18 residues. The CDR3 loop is CASSLLGKAGGNTGELFF. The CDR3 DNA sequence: TGTGCCAGCAGTTTACTCGGGAAAGCGGGGGGGAACACCGGGGAGCTGTTTTTT.

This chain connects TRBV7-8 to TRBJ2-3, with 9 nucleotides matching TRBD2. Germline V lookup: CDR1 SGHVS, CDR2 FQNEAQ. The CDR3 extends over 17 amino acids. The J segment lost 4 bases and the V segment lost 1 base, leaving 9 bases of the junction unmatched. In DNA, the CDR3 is TGTGCCAGCAGCTTAGGATCCGCGGGAGGGATTTCAGATACGCAGTATTTT. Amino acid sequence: CASSLGSAGGISDTQYF.

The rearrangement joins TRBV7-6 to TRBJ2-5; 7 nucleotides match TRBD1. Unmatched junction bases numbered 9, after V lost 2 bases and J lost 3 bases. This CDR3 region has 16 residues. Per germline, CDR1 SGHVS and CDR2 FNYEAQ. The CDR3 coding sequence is TGTGCCAGCAGCTTAACCGGGACAGCTGAAAAAGAGACCCAGTACTTC. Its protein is CASSLTGTAEKETQYF.

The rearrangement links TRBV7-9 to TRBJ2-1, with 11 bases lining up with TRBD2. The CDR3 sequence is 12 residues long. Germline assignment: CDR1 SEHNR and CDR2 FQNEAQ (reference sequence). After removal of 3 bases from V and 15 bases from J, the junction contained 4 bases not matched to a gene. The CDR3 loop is CASSFSGRVAFF. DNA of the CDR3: TGTGCCAGCAGCTTTAGCGGGAGGGTAGCGTTCTTC.

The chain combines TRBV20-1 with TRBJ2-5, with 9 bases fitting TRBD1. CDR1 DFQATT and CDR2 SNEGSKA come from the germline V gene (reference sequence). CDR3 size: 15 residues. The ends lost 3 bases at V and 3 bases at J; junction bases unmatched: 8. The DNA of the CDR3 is TGCAGTGCTAGTCGGCCACAGGGGGCTGAAGAGACCCAGTACTTC. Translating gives CSASRPQGAEETQYF.

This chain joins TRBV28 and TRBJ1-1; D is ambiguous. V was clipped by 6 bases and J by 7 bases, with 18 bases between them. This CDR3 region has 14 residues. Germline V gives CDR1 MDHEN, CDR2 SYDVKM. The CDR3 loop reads CASRPFSSNGEAFF. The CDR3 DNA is TGTGCCAGCAGGCCCTTTAGCTCGAACGGTGAAGCTTTCTTT. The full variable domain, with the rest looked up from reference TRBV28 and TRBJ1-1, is DVKVTQSSRYLVKRTGEKVFLECVQDMDHENMFWYRQDPGLGLRLIYFSYDVKMKEKGDIPEGYSVSREKKERFSLILESASTNQTSMYLCASRPFSSNGEAFFGQGTRLTVV.

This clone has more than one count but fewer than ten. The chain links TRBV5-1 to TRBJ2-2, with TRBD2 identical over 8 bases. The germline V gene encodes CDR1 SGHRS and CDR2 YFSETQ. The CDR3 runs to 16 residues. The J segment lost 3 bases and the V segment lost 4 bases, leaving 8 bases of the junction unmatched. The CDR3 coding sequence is TGCGCCAGCAGCCAACAAGGACTAGCCCACACCGGGGAGCTGTTTTTT. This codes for CASSQQGLAHTGELFF. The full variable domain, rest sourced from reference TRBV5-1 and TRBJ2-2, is KAGVTQTPRYLIKTRGQQVTLSCSPISGHRSVSWYQQTPGQGLQFLFEYFSETQRNKGNFPGRFSGRQFSNSRSEMNVSTLELGDSALYLCASSQQGLAHTGELFFGEGSRLTVL.

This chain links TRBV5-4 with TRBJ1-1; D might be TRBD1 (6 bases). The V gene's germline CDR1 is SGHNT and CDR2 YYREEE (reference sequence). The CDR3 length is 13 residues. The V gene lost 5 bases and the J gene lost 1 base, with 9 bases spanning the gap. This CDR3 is CASRTGRNTEAFF. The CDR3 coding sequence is TGTGCCAGCAGAACAGGGAGGAACACTGAAGCTTTCTTT.

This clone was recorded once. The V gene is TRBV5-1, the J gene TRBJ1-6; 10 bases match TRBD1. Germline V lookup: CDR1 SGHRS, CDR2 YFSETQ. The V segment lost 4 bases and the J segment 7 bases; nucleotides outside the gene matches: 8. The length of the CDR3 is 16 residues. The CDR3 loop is CASSPEVGQGNSPLHF. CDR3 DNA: TGCGCCAGCAGCCCGGAGGTGGGACAGGGGAATTCACCCCTCCACTTT. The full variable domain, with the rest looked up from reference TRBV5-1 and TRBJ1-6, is KAGVTQTPRYLIKTRGQQVTLSCSPISGHRSVSWYQQTPGQGLQFLFEYFSETQRNKGNFPGRFSGRQFSNSRSEMNVSTLELGDSALYLCASSPEVGQGNSPLHFGNGTRLTVT.

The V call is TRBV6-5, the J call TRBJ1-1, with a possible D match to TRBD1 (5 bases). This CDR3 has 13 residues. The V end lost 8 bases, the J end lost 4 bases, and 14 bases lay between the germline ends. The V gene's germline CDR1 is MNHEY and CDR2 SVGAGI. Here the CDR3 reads CASHRGLGTEAFF. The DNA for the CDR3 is TGTGCCAGCCATAGGGGCTTAGGCACTGAAGCTTTCTTT.

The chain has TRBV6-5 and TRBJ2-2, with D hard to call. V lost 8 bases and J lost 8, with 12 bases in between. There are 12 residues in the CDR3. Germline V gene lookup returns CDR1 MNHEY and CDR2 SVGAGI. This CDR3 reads CASLLWAGELFF. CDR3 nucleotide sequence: TGTGCCAGCCTGCTCTGGGCAGGGGAGCTGTTTTTT.

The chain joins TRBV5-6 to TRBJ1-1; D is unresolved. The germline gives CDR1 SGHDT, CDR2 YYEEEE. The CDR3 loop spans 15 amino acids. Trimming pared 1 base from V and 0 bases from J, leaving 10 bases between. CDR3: CASSLWEGLNTEAFF. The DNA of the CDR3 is TGTGCCAGCAGCTTGTGGGAGGGTCTGAACACTGAAGCTTTCTTT.

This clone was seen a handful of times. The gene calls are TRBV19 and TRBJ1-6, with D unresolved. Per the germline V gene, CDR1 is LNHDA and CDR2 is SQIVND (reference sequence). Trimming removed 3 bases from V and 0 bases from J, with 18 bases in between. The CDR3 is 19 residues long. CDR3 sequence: CASSIPPRRGASYNSPLHF. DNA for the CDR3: TGTGCCAGTAGTATCCCTCCCCGACGGGGAGCCTCCTATAATTCACCCCTCCACTTT.

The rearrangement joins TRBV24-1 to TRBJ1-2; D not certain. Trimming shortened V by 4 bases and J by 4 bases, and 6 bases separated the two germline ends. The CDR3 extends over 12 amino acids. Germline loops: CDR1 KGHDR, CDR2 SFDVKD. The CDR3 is CATSDPVYGYTF. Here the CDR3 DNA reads TGTGCCACCAGTGACCCTGTCTATGGCTACACCTTC.

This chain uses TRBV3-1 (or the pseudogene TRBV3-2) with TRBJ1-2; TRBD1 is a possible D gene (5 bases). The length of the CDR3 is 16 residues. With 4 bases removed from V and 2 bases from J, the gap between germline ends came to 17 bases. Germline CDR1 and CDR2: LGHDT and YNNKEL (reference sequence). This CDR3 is CASSRRSGRVNYGYTF. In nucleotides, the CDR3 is TGTGCCAGCAGCCGCCGGTCGGGCAGGGTGAACTATGGCTACACCTTC.

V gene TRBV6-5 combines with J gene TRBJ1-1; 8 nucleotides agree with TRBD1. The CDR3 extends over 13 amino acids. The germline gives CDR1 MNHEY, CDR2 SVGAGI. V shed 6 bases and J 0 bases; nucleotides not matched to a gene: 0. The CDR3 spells CASRGQVNTEAFF. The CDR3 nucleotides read TGTGCCAGCAGGGGACAGGTGAACACTGAAGCTTTCTTT.

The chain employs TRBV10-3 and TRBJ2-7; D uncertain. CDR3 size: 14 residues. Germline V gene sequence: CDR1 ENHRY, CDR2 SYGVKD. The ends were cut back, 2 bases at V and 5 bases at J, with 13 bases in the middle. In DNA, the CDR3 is TGTGCCATCAGTGAGCCGGAGAGTTTCGACGAGCAGTACGTC. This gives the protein CAISEPESFDEQYV.

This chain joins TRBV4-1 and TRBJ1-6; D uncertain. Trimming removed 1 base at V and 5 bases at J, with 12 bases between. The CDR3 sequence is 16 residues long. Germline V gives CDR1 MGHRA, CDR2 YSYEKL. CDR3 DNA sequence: TGCGCCAGCAGCCAAGGAGCGGACCAAAATAATTCACCCCTCCACTTT. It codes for CASSQGADQNNSPLHF.

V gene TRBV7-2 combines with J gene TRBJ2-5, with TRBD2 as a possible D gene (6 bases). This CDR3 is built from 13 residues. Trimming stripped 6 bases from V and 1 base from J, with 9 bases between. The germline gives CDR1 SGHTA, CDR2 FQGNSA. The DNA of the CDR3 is TGTGCCAGCAGTCGGGGGTTCCAAGAGACCCAGTACTTC. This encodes CASSRGFQETQYF. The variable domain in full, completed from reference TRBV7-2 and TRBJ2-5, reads GAGVSQSPSNKVTEKGKDVELRCDPISGHTALYWYRQSLGQGLEFLIYFQGNSAPDKSGLPSDRFSAERTGGSVSTLTIQRTQQEDSAVYLCASSRGFQETQYFGPGTRLLVL.

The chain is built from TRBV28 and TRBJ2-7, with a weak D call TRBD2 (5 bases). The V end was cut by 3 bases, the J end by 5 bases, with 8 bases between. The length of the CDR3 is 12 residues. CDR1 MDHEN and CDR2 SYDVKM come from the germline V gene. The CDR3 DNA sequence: TGTGCCAGCAGTTTCCCCGGGGACGAGCAGTACTTC. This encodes CASSFPGDEQYF.